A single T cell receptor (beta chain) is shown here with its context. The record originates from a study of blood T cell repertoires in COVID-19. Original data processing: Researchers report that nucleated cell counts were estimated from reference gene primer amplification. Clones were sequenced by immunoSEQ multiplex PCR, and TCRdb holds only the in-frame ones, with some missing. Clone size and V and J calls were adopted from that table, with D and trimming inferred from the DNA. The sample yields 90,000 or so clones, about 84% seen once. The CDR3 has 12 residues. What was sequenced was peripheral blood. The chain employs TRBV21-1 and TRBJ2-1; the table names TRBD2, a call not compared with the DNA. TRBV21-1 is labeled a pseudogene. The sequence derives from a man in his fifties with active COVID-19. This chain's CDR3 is CASSVPGNEQFF. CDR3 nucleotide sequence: TGTGCCAGCAGCGTCCCGGGCAATGAGCAGTTCTTC.